This TCR beta chain was documented in a study of shared clonotypes between healthy human individuals. Per the original data handling: ImmunoSEQ only sent back junction sequences with no quality scores, so filtering was done differently. Generated by immunoSEQ multiplex PCR, the TCRdb table keeps only in-frame clones and is missing some. V, J and clone size are those of that table, while D and trimming were read from the DNA. The sample has more than 850,000 clones, 75% to 85% seen once; the top ten hold about 0.52%. The CDR3 is made up of 14 amino acids. The ends were cut back, 6 bases at V and 4 bases at J, with 12 bases in the middle. Germline V gene lookup returns CDR1 SNHLY and CDR2 FYNNEI.

The sequencing sample was made of memory CD4+ T cells from PBMCs. Subset reported: CD45RA-negative fraction. The TCR sequence derives from a man aged 18-30 years in good health. Some clones in this sample may be carry-over from other donors' samples. The chain has TRBV2 and TRBJ2-2, with a tentative D call TRBD2 (6 bases). CDR3 coding DNA: TGTGCCAGCAGCGCCGGGACTTCCACCGGGGAGCTGTTTTTT. This codes for CASSAGTSTGELFF. Supplemented by reference TRBV2 and TRBJ2-2, the full variable domain reads EPEVTQTPSHQVTQMGQEVILRCVPISNHLYFYWYRQILGQKVEFLVSFYNNEISEKSEIFDDQFSVERPDGSNFTLKIRSTKLEDSAMYFCASSAGTSTGELFFGEGSRLTVL.